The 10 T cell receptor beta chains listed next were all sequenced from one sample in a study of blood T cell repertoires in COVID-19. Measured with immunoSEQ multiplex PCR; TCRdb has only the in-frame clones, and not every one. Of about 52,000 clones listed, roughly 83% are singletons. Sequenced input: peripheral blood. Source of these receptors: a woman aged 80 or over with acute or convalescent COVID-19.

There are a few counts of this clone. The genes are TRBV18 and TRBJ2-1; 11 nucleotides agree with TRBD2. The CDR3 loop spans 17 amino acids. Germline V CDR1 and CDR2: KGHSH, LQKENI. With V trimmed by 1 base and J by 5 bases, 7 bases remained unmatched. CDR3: CASSPLPLAGVNNEQFF. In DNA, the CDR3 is TGTGCCAGCTCACCACTCCCACTAGCGGGGGTCAACAATGAGCAGTTCTTC.

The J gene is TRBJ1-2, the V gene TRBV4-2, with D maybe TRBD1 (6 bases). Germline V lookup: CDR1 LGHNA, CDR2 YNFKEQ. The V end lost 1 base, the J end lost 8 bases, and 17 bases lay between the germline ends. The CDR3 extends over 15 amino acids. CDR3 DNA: TGTGCCAGCAGCCAAGCTCCCGACAGGTTTAGGGGCTACACCTTC. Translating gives CASSQAPDRFRGYTF.

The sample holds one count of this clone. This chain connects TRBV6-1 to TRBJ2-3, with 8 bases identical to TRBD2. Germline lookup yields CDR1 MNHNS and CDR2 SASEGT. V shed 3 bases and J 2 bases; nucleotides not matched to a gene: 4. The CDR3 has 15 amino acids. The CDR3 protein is CASSEPGLDTDTQYF. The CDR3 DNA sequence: TGTGCCAGCAGTGAGCCGGGACTAGACACAGATACGCAGTATTTT.

The CDR3 loop reads CASSLIGQMNTGELFF. The CDR3 DNA reads TGTGCCAGCAGCTTAATTGGACAGATGAACACCGGGGAGCTGTTTTTT. V is TRBV7-3 and J is TRBJ2-2; TRBD1 is a possible D gene (6 bases). The CDR3 spans 16 residues. V was trimmed by 1 base and J by 1 base, leaving 10 bases between them. Germline-derived CDR1 and CDR2 are SGHTA and FQGTGA.

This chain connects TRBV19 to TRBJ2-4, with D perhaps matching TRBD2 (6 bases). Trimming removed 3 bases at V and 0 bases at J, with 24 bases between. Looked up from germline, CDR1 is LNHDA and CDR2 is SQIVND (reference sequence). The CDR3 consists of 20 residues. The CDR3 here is CASSMSYREIYLLAKNIQYF. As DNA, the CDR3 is TGTGCCAGTAGTATGAGTTATCGGGAGATTTACTTACTAGCCAAAAACATTCAGTACTTC.

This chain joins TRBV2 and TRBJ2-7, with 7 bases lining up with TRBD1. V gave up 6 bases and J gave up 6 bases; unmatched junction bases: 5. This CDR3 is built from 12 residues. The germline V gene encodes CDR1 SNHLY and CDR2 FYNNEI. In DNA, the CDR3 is TGTGCCAGCAGGGTTGACAGGGTCGAGCAGTACTTC. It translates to CASRVDRVEQYF.

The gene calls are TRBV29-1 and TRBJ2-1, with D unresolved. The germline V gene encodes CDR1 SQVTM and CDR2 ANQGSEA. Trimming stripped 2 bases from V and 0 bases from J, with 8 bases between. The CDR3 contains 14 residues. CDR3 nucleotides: TGCAGCGTTGAAACTCACCCCTCCTACAATGAGCAGTTCTTC. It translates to CSVETHPSYNEQFF.

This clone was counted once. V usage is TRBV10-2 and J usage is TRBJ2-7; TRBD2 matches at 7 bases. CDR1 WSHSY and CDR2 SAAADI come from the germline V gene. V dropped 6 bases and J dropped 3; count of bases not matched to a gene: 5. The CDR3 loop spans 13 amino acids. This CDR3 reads CASSAGVFYEQYV. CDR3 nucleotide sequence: TGCGCCAGCAGCGCGGGAGTCTTCTACGAGCAGTACGTC.

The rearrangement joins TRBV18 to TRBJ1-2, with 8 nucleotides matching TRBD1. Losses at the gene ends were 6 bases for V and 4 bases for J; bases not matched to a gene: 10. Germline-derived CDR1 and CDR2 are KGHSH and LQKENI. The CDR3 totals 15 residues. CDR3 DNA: TGTGCCAGCTCTCAAACCGGGACAGGATCCTATGGCTACACCTTC. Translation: CASSQTGTGSYGYTF.

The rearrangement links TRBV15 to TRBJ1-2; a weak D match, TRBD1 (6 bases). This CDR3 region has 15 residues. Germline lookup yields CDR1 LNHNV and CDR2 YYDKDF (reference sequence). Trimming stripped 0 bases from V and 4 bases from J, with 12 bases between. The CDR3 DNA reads TGTGCCACCAGCAGAGATTCCGGGACACCCTATGGCTACACCTTC. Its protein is CATSRDSGTPYGYTF.